Here is one T cell receptor beta chain with its context. TCRdb reanalysed the 5' RACE reads using MiXCR and keeps one entry per CDR3 protein. The sample yields over 50,000 distinct CDR3 sequences, approximately 31% seen once. Germline V gene data show CDR1 as DFQATT and CDR2 as SNEGSKA (reference sequence). J lost 9 bases, V lost 5 bases, and 13 bases had no gene match. CDR3 length equals 16 residues. The chain uses TRBV20-1 and TRBJ2-1; 13 bases agree with TRBD2. This clonotype originated in a female donor with breast cancer. Sequencing was done on a sample of tumor-infiltrating naive CD4+ T cells sorted from the breast tumor. The subset is: naive CD4+ T cells, CD4+CD45RA+CD25-. The CDR3 region is CSASGLAGSLSSEQFF. The CDR3 nucleotides read TGCAGTGCTTCGGGACTAGCGGGATCATTAAGCAGTGAGCAGTTCTTC.